The 31 T cell receptor beta chains presented below share a single source sample, sequenced in a study of cytomegalovirus exposure and HLA in healthy donors. The PCR employed 60 Vbeta primers together with 13 Jbeta primers. Measured with immunoSEQ multiplex PCR; TCRdb has only the in-frame clones, and not every one. The sample lists approximately 210,000 clones; 75% to 80% were seen once. The source material was PBMCs. These receptors all stem from a male donor in good health and CMV-seronegative.

In DNA form, the CDR3 reads TGCAGCGTTGTGGGGGCGAGAAAGACAGGGCTCAATTCCTACGAGCAGTACTTC. This translates into CSVVGARKTGLNSYEQYF. The J gene is TRBJ2-7, the V gene TRBV29-1; 7 bases are a match to TRBD1. The J segment lost 1 base and the V segment lost 4 bases, leaving 19 bases of the junction unmatched. Looked up from germline, CDR1 is SQVTM and CDR2 is ANQGSEA. The CDR3 has 18 amino acids.

This chain links TRBV30 with TRBJ1-2; 7 bases align to TRBD1. Germline V gene lookup returns CDR1 GTSNPN and CDR2 SVGIG (reference sequence). V shed 4 bases and J 5 bases; nucleotides not matched to a gene: 4. The CDR3 covers 12 residues. CDR3 nucleotide sequence: TGTGCCTGGACCGCGACAGGGTATGGCTACACCTTC. This sequence encodes CAWTATGYGYTF.

The chain has TRBV9 and TRBJ2-7; TRBD2 aligns across 8 bases. The germline V gene has CDR1 SGDLS and CDR2 YYNGEE. The CDR3 has 16 residues. After removal of 0 bases from V and 2 bases from J, the junction contained 7 bases not matched to a gene. In DNA form, the CDR3 reads TGTGCCAGCAGCGTAGGGACAGCGGGGGCAACCTACGAGCAGTACTTC. This translates into CASSVGTAGATYEQYF.

This clone occurred a few times. This sequence joins TRBV5-1 and TRBJ1-4; no firm D call. Trimming took 0 bases from V and 7 from J, leaving 10 bases between them. The CDR3 runs to 14 residues. Looked up from germline, CDR1 is SGHRS and CDR2 is YFSETQ. CDR3: CASSLGGSGEKLFF. The CDR3 nucleotides read TGCGCCAGCAGCTTGGGAGGGTCGGGTGAAAAACTGTTTTTT.

This chain connects TRBV20-1 to TRBJ1-1, with D possibly being TRBD1 (6 bases). The V gene's germline CDR1 is DFQATT and CDR2 SNEGSKA (reference sequence). The CDR3 contains 11 residues. With 6 bases removed from V and 6 bases from J, the gap between germline ends came to 11 bases. CDR3 residues: CSASPGAEAFF. CDR3 in DNA: TGCAGTGCCTCACCAGGGGCTGAAGCTTTCTTT.

This chain uses TRBV5-6 with TRBJ2-3; 12 positions agree with TRBD2. CDR1 and CDR2 (germline): SGHDT, YYEEEE. The junction had 9 bases not matched to a gene; V was cut back by 1 base and J by 0 bases. CDR3 size: 19 residues. CDR3 in amino acids: CASSLYGTSGFGSTDTQYF. CDR3 coding DNA: TGTGCCAGCAGCTTGTATGGGACTAGCGGGTTCGGAAGCACAGATACGCAGTATTTT. Together with reference TRBV5-6 and TRBJ2-3, the CDR3 gives the full variable domain: DAGVTQSPTHLIKTRGQQVTLRCSPKSGHDTVSWYQQALGQGPQFIFQYYEEEERQRGNFPDRFSGHQFPNYSSELNVNALLLGDSALYLCASSLYGTSGFGSTDTQYFGPGTRLTVL.

V gene TRBV9 combines with J gene TRBJ1-1; 9 bases map to TRBD1. Germline CDR1 is SGDLS and CDR2 is YYNGEE. The CDR3 totals 12 residues. V was pared by 3 bases and J by 10 bases, with 4 bases of the junction left unmatched. This CDR3 is CASSDYRGRAFF. The CDR3, as DNA: TGTGCCAGCAGCGATTACAGGGGGCGAGCTTTCTTT.

This chain connects TRBV4-3 to TRBJ2-1; maybe TRBD1 (5 bases). Germline V CDR1 and CDR2: LGHNA, YSLEER. This CDR3 has 17 amino acids. Trimming left V 0 bases short and J 2 bases short, with 14 bases between. CDR3 nucleotide sequence: TGCGCCAGCAGCCAAGATGGCAGGGAAAAGACCTACAATGAGCAGTTCTTC. Its translation is CASSQDGREKTYNEQFF.

The chain is built from TRBV28 and TRBJ1-2; perhaps TRBD1 as D (5 bases). The ends were cut back, 1 base at V and 5 bases at J, with 20 bases in the middle. Germline assignment: CDR1 MDHEN and CDR2 SYDVKM. The CDR3 is made up of 17 amino acids. CDR3 DNA sequence: TGTGCCAGCAGTTTATTGGGGCAGTCGCCCGGAAGGTATGGCTACACCTTC. Amino acid sequence: CASSLLGQSPGRYGYTF.

This clone occurred once. The rearrangement links TRBV9 to TRBJ2-1; TRBD1 is a possible D gene (5 bases). Trimming cost V 0 bases and J 4 bases, with 8 bases left between them. The CDR3 runs to 14 residues. Germline assignment: CDR1 SGDLS and CDR2 YYNGEE. CDR3 nucleotide sequence: TGTGCCAGCAGCGTAGGGGGCCCATACAATGAGCAGTTCTTC. Amino acids: CASSVGGPYNEQFF.

The rearrangement uses TRBV4-3 and TRBJ2-7; TRBD1 matches 9 bases. V lost 4 bases and J lost 4; bases outside the gene matches: 2. The CDR3 runs 13 residues. Germline CDR1 LGHNA, CDR2 YSLEER. The CDR3 spells CASSLGQGYEQYF. CDR3 nucleotides: TGCGCCAGCAGCCTGGGACAGGGTTACGAGCAGTACTTC.

The rearrangement uses TRBV11-2 and TRBJ2-2, with 8 bases that match TRBD2. J lost 4 bases, V lost 4 bases, and 5 bases had no gene match. The CDR3 is 15 amino acids. The V gene's germline CDR1 is SGHAT and CDR2 FQNNGV. DNA of the CDR3: TGTGCCAGCAGCTCCCTACGGGGGGGCACCGGGGAGCTGTTTTTT. Its translation is CASSSLRGGTGELFF.

The chain is built from TRBV2 and TRBJ2-5, with 8 positions matching TRBD1. This CDR3 contains 14 residues. The germline gives CDR1 SNHLY, CDR2 FYNNEI. Unmatched junction bases numbered 5, after V lost 6 bases and J lost 2 bases. Here the CDR3 DNA reads TGTGCCAGCAGACCGGGACAGGTTCAAGAGACCCAGTACTTC. It encodes CASRPGQVQETQYF.

V gene TRBV11-3 combines with J gene TRBJ2-7; D might be TRBD1 (6 bases). Germline CDR1 SGHNT, CDR2 YENEEA. CDR3 length equals 16 residues. V was pared by 5 bases and J by 2 bases, with 19 bases between. DNA for the CDR3: TGTGCCAGCAGCCCCCCGAGACCGGACAGAGCCTACGAGCAGTACTTC. Protein product: CASSPPRPDRAYEQYF.

This rearrangement joins TRBV18 to TRBJ1-1, with 8 bases lining up with TRBD1. The CDR3 consists of 13 residues. Germline assignment: CDR1 KGHSH and CDR2 LQKENI. V shed 5 bases and J 7 bases; nucleotides not matched to a gene: 6. The DNA of the CDR3 is TGTGCCAGCTCAGAGGCAGGGGGCAATGAAGCTTTCTTT. Translation: CASSEAGGNEAFF.

The chain is built from TRBV11-2 and TRBJ2-7, with a tentative D call TRBD1 (6 bases). V was shortened by 3 bases and J by 2 bases, with 8 bases between the two germline ends. This CDR3 is 13 amino acids long. Looked up from germline, CDR1 is SGHAT and CDR2 is FQNNGV. The CDR3, as DNA: TGTGCCAGCAGCTTGGACAGTCCCTACGAGCAGTACTTC. Translation: CASSLDSPYEQYF.

The V call is TRBV7-9, the J call TRBJ2-7; maybe TRBD2 (5 bases). CDR1 is SEHNR, CDR2 FQNEAQ, per germline (reference sequence). The CDR3 is 14 amino acids. With 5 bases removed from V and 5 bases from J, the gap between germline ends came to 16 bases. The CDR3 loop is CASSLGLARDEQYF. The CDR3 nucleotides are TGTGCCAGCAGCCTCGGACTGGCTCGGGACGAGCAGTACTTC.

The chain couples TRBV5-1 to TRBJ2-7; 7 positions match TRBD2. After removal of 4 bases from V and 0 bases from J, the junction contained 10 bases not matched to a gene. Germline values: CDR1 SGHRS, CDR2 YFSETQ. This CDR3 region has 16 residues. The CDR3 is CASSVLAEDLSYEQYF. The CDR3 nucleotides are TGCGCCAGCAGCGTGCTAGCGGAAGACCTCTCCTACGAGCAGTACTTC. Full variable domain (rest looked up from reference TRBV5-1 and TRBJ2-7): KAGVTQTPRYLIKTRGQQVTLSCSPISGHRSVSWYQQTPGQGLQFLFEYFSETQRNKGNFPGRFSGRQFSNSRSEMNVSTLELGDSALYLCASSVLAEDLSYEQYFGPGTRLTVT.

V usage is TRBV29-1 and J usage is TRBJ2-1, with a tentative D call TRBD1 (6 bases). V was cut by 1 base and J by 6 bases, with 16 bases left in between. The germline CDR1 and CDR2 sequences are SQVTM and ANQGSEA. CDR3 length equals 15 residues. The CDR3 DNA follows: TGCAGCGTTGAAGCCCTCGGTGGGGGCCTCAATGAGCAGTTCTTC. Translating it yields CSVEALGGGLNEQFF.

The chain links TRBV30 to TRBJ2-3; D not resolved. V lost 1 base to trimming and J lost 6 bases, with 8 bases between them. This CDR3 is 12 amino acids long. Germline CDR1 reads GTSNPN; CDR2 reads SVGIG (reference sequence). The CDR3 nucleotides are TGTGCCTGGAGTGCCCTCCCTGATACGCAGTATTTT. This encodes CAWSALPDTQYF.

The V and J genes are TRBV5-6 and TRBJ1-1; a possible D gene is TRBD1 (6 bases). The V end lost 4 bases, the J end lost 8 bases, and 12 bases lay between the germline ends. There are 12 residues in the CDR3. Germline V gene sequence: CDR1 SGHDT, CDR2 YYEEEE. CDR3 nucleotides: TGTGCCAGCAGCCGAGACAGGTACGAAGCTTTCTTT. It yields the protein CASSRDRYEAFF.

This clone occurred a few times. The chain recombines TRBV11-3 with TRBJ2-1, with TRBD2 matching 14 bases. This CDR3 is 17 amino acids long. J was trimmed by 8 bases and V by 5 bases; bases with no gene match: 11. CDR1 is SGHNT and CDR2 is YENEEA in the germline V gene. For the CDR3, the DNA is TGTGCCAGCAGCCTAGGAGGGACTAGCGGGAGTGCCCATGAGCAGTTCTTC. Encoded protein: CASSLGGTSGSAHEQFF.

This rearrangement joins TRBV7-9 to TRBJ1-4, with 7 bases that match TRBD1. Germline CDR1 SEHNR, CDR2 FQNEAQ (reference sequence). With V trimmed by 2 bases and J by 4 bases, 4 bases remained unmatched. CDR3 size: 15 residues. CDR3 sequence: CASSLRGGHNEKLFF. DNA for the CDR3: TGTGCCAGCAGCTTAAGAGGGGGCCATAATGAAAAACTGTTTTTT.

This clone has only a few counts. The chain couples TRBV2 to TRBJ1-1, with a possible D match to TRBD1 (6 bases). Germline assignment: CDR1 SNHLY and CDR2 FYNNEI. V gave up 7 bases and J gave up 6 bases, with 6 bases separating them. The CDR3 spans 10 residues. The CDR3, as DNA: TGTGCCAGCACAGGGGCTGAAGCTTTCTTT. Its translation: CASTGAEAFF.

This chain joins TRBV20-1 and TRBJ2-1; D is perhaps TRBD1 (6 bases). This CDR3 contains 11 residues. CDR1 and CDR2 from the germline V gene are DFQATT and SNEGSKA (reference sequence). Trimming removed 3 bases from V and 8 bases from J, with 8 bases in between. The CDR3 sequence is CSASPGDEQFF. The CDR3 bases are TGCAGTGCTAGCCCAGGGGATGAGCAGTTCTTC.

The chain carries TRBV28 and TRBJ1-5; 12 bases match TRBD1. The germline gives CDR1 MDHEN, CDR2 SYDVKM. There are 17 residues in the CDR3. Trimming at V came to 4 bases and at J to 5 bases, leaving 9 bases not matched to a gene. The CDR3, as DNA: TGTGCCAGCAGTTCCAAAACCGGGACAGGGGGCTATCAGCCCCAGCATTTT. This translates into CASSSKTGTGGYQPQHF.

The V call is TRBV2, the J call TRBJ2-1; 7 bases line up with TRBD2. J gave up 8 bases and V 7 bases, and 8 bases lay outside the gene matches. Germline V gene data show CDR1 as SNHLY and CDR2 as FYNNEI. The CDR3 is 13 amino acids. The DNA for the CDR3 is TGTGCCAGCATGGGAGGGATTAAAGATGAGCAGTTCTTC. It is translated as CASMGGIKDEQFF.

V gene TRBV27 combines with J gene TRBJ2-7, with D possibly TRBD1 on 6 matching bases. The V gene lost 6 bases and the J gene lost 5 bases, with 14 bases spanning the gap. This CDR3 is 13 amino acids long. Germline-derived CDR1 and CDR2 are MNHEY and SMNVEV (reference sequence). The CDR3 DNA follows: TGTGCCAGCAGCCCCAGGGGTTACGACGAGCAGTACTTC. This sequence encodes CASSPRGYDEQYF.

This chain joins TRBV15 and TRBJ2-6, with D uncertain. The CDR3 extends over 15 amino acids. Deletions cut 1 base from V and 0 bases from J, with 4 bases between. CDR1 is LNHNV and CDR2 is YYDKDF in the germline V gene (reference sequence). The CDR3 sequence is CATSRVRSGANVLTF. In nucleotides, the CDR3 is TGTGCCACCAGCAGAGTTCGCTCTGGGGCCAACGTCCTGACTTTC.

The CDR3 here is CAWSTGSGEKLFF. As DNA, the CDR3 is TGTGCCTGGAGTACAGGGTCTGGAGAAAAACTGTTTTTT. The V and J genes are TRBV30 and TRBJ1-4; a possible D gene is TRBD1 (6 bases). Germline CDR1 GTSNPN, CDR2 SVGIG (reference sequence). Trimming took 2 bases from V and 8 from J, leaving 12 bases between them. This CDR3 has 13 amino acids.

The rearrangement uses TRBV6-5 and TRBJ2-1; possibly TRBD2 for D (6 bases). Germline loops: CDR1 MNHEY, CDR2 SVGAGI. The CDR3 spans 16 residues. Trimming cost V 0 bases and J 6 bases, with 15 bases left between them. For the CDR3, the DNA is TGTGCCAGCAGTTACTCTGGGCGGGGTAGGGGCAATGAGCAGTTCTTC. As protein: CASSYSGRGRGNEQFF.